The text below deals with one T cell receptor (beta chain). A count is missing, but by frequency this clonotype is large (0.1 to 1%). The antigen it recognizes is unknown. Patients with Parkinson's disease were included as a neurodegenerative disease comparison group, since earlier reports had described antigen-specific T cells in the blood of Parkinson's disease patients. Acute infectious disease was absent in all participants, and all participants were in good physical condition. Neurodegeneration in patients was confirmed using biomarkers including neurofilament, amyloid-beta and tau. Live CSF cells for droplet-based sequencing were sorted with a live/dead marker. CSF was obtained by lumbar puncture, and immune cells were pelleted by centrifugation at 300g. Each CSF sample was checked for red blood cells, and any sample showing blood contamination was excluded. CSF cells were cryopreserved in freezing medium, frozen overnight at -80 °C, and then stored in liquid nitrogen. Before analysis, CSF samples were stored for less than six months.

The record originates from a study of CD8 T cells in cerebrospinal fluid in Alzheimer's disease (dated by TCRdb to 2020 to 2022). Study-wide context: The study used two single-cell methods, plate-based nested PCR sequencing and droplet-based sequencing, to evaluate clonal expansion of CSF T cells. Whether clonally expanded T cells were present in cerebrospinal fluid from healthy elderly individuals and from patients with neurodegenerative disease was tested. The droplet-based CSF comparison of patients and controls included 9 healthy controls (about 11,000 cells) and 9 patients with MCI or Alzheimer's disease (more than 10,000 cells). A total of around 25 samples were covered by the CSF gene-expression analysis, which included Parkinson's disease patients. Summary of the overall study and its limitations: Only samples with detectable clones (approximately 11 healthy, 5 MCI, 5 AD, 6 PD) were included in the overall clonality comparison. The EBV-specific clones were neither the most highly expanded clones nor enriched among patients. A higher percentage of TCRs was made up by the largest CSF clone in patients with MCI or Alzheimer's disease than in controls. Finding EBV-specific TCRs in CSF, the authors cautioned, does not establish a causal link between EBV and Alzheimer's disease. When data were pooled, 4 of 6 Alzheimer's patients but only 1 of 10 healthy subjects had a highly expanded clone, defined as at least 3% of TCRs.

The CDR3 spans 13 residues, from the cysteine through the phenylalanine. No DNA sequence is on record. Sequences SEHNR (CDR1) and FQNEAQ (CDR2) are obtained from the germline V gene (reference sequence). Library preparation employed 10x single-cell sequencing. 10X Genomics single-cell V(D)J and 5' gene-expression libraries were used to profile CSF cells. An Illumina NextSeq550 was used to sequence the CSF single-cell TCR libraries. Concerning the study's data processing: After V(D)J reads were mapped to the vdj-GRCh38 alts ensemble 2.0.0 reference, the Cell Ranger vdj pipeline was used to analyse the reads. Clonotypes were defined as cell barcodes sharing the same set of productive CDR3 nucleotide sequences. To link clonality with transcriptional profiles, clonotype information was incorporated into Seurat v3.0 gene-expression metadata. Any CSF cell with more than 1,800 genes, more than 7,500 UMIs or more than 10% mitochondrial reads was excluded. CDR3-beta sequences were compared against VDJdb to identify TCRs with known antigen specificity. Network analysis of clone sharing used the R package qgraph and included only TCRs with complete alpha and beta chains. After TCRdb reprocessed the reads, each CDR3 protein sequence was kept as one row, without DNA. In this record, the V and J calls reflect TCRdb's handling and not the investigators' own analysis. The sample's own table lists about 580 distinct CDR3 sequences. The ten biggest clones cover roughly an eighth of the sample.

The rearrangement joined TRBV7-9 to TRBJ2-3; TCRdb names TRBD1, which stays unverified in the absence of DNA. The sequence was collected from a human donor with Parkinson's disease. Sequences were obtained from cerebrospinal fluid. CDR3 reads: CASSPPGADTQYF. Extended through the reference TRBV7-9 and TRBJ2-3 proteins, this CDR3 yields the full variable domain: DTGVSQNPRHKITKRGQNVTFRCDPISEHNRLYWYRQTLGQGPEFLTYFQNEAQLEKSRLLSDRFSAERPKGSFSTLEIQRTEQGDSAMYLCASSPPGADTQYFGPGTRLTVL.